These 3 T cell receptor beta chains share one sample of origin, sequenced in a study of cytomegalovirus exposure and HLA in healthy donors. In the PCR, 60 Vbeta and 13 Jbeta primers were used. Assay: immunoSEQ multiplex PCR; the TCRdb copy retains only in-frame clones and omits some. The data show some 91,000 clones, more than 55% seen once. Sequencing used PBMCs. These receptors all stem from a human donor in good health.

This clone has only one observation. The chain is built from TRBV5-1 and TRBJ1-2; D gene unclear. The CDR3 spans 14 residues. Looked up from germline, CDR1 is SGHRS and CDR2 is YFSETQ. V was pared by 1 base and J by 0 bases, with 7 bases between. CDR3 nucleotide sequence: TGCGCCAGCAGCTTGCAAACAGCTAACTATGGCTACACCTTC. Encoded protein: CASSLQTANYGYTF.

The chain uses TRBV9 and TRBJ2-2; 10 bases align to TRBD2. In germline, CDR1 is SGDLS, CDR2 YYNGEE. Trimming at V came to 4 bases and at J to 7 bases, leaving 13 bases not matched to a gene. CDR3 length equals 17 residues. CDR3: CASSMRGSGGAGGELFF. In DNA form, the CDR3 reads TGTGCCAGCAGCATGAGAGGGAGCGGGGGGGCCGGCGGGGAGCTGTTTTTT.

This clone was picked up a small number of times. The V gene is TRBV9, the J gene TRBJ2-2; weak D call: TRBD1 (6 bases). CDR1 is SGDLS and CDR2 is YYNGEE in the germline V gene. V lost 2 bases, J lost 4 bases, and 9 bases lay in between. The CDR3 totals 14 residues. The DNA for the CDR3 is TGTGCCAGCAGCGTCTTCAGGGGCACCGGGGAGCTGTTTTTT. Its protein is CASSVFRGTGELFF.